This is a list of T cell receptor beta chains from one sample in a study of T cell repertoires in cytomegalovirus infection. MiXCR, run by TCRdb on the reads, gives a single entry per CDR3 protein. The repertoire holds approximately 500,000 distinct CDR3 sequences, with about 25% as singletons. The sample was PBMCs. The receptors originated from a human donor in good health (CMV status not recorded). Some clones in this sample may be carry-over from other donors' samples. Each CDR3 is given with its conserved first and last residue. D genes are given only for firm matches. The size entry is marked missing in some rows and otherwise reads once, few, many or a size class.

D: TRBD2; J: TRBJ2-1; V: TRBV7-2; length: 17; size: few; CDR3: CASSTRPPTSGRHEQFF; DNA: TGTGCCAGCAGCACCCGTCCCCCTACTAGCGGCCGACATGAGCAGTTCTTC
D: TRBD1; J: TRBJ1-5; V: TRBV6-1; length: 14; size: -; CDR3: CAIRQGNSNQPQHF; DNA: TGTGCAATCCGACAGGGGAATAGCAATCAGCCCCAGCATTTT
D: TRBD1; J: TRBJ1-1; V: TRBV11-2; length: 15; size: few; CDR3: CASSSTGTGGATAFF; DNA: TGTGCCAGCAGCTCAACTGGGACAGGGGGCGCGACGGCTTTCTTT
D: -; J: TRBJ2-7; V: TRBV6-2/TRBV6-3; length: 15; size: few; CDR3: CASRPLTGRTYEQYF; DNA: TGTGCCAGCAGACCCCTTACGGGTCGAACCTACGAGCAGTACTTC
D: TRBD1; J: TRBJ2-6; V: TRBV7-2; length: 17; size: many; CDR3: CASSPGTAPSGANVLTF; DNA: TGTGCCAGCAGCCCCGGGACAGCCCCCTCTGGGGCCAACGTCCTGACTTTC
D: TRBD2; J: TRBJ2-3; V: TRBV19; length: 14; size: -; CDR3: CATLSGSFADTQYF; DNA: TGTGCCACCCTTAGCGGGAGTTTCGCAGATACGCAGTATTTT
D: -; J: TRBJ2-7; V: TRBV7-3; length: 16; size: many; CDR3: CASSLGRQDSSYEQYF; DNA: TGTGCCAGCAGCTTAGGGAGGCAGGACAGCTCCTACGAGCAGTACTTC
D: -; J: TRBJ2-3; V: TRBV12-3/TRBV12-4; length: 16; size: -; CDR3: CASSLRWPSVEDTQYF; DNA: TGTGCCAGCAGTTTGAGGTGGCCCTCTGTCGAAGATACGCAGTATTTT
D: -; J: TRBJ2-1; V: TRBV3-1; length: 15; size: -; CDR3: CASSEQWSSYNEQFF; DNA: TGTGCCAGCAGCGAACAATGGAGCTCCTACAATGAGCAGTTCTTC
D: TRBD1; J: TRBJ1-2; V: TRBV7-2; length: 14; size: many; CDR3: CASSLEQGSYGYTF; DNA: TGTGCCAGCAGCTTAGAACAGGGGAGCTATGGCTACACCTTC
D: -; J: TRBJ2-2; V: TRBV27; length: 14; size: -; CDR3: CATRGVVDTGELFF; DNA: TGTGCCACCAGAGGGGTAGTCGACACCGGGGAGCTGTTTTTT
D: -; J: TRBJ2-5; V: TRBV11-2; length: 15; size: -; CDR3: CASSITNRGGETQYF; DNA: TGTGCCAGCAGCATAACAAACAGGGGAGGGGAGACCCAGTACTTC
D: -; J: TRBJ1-5; V: TRBV19; length: 17; size: -; CDR3: CASTLEDRGHSHQPQHF; DNA: TGTGCCAGTACGCTTGAAGACAGAGGGCACTCGCATCAGCCCCAGCATTTT
D: TRBD1; J: TRBJ1-2; V: TRBV7-2; length: 15; size: -; CDR3: CASSSSGQGAVGYTF; DNA: TGTGCCAGCAGCTCATCGGGACAGGGGGCTGTTGGCTACACCTTC
D: -; J: TRBJ2-1; V: TRBV20-1; length: 14; size: -; CDR3: CSARVSGKINEQFF; DNA: TGCAGTGCTAGGGTCTCCGGGAAGATTAATGAGCAGTTCTTC
D: TRBD1; J: TRBJ1-6; V: TRBV6-5; length: 16; size: -; CDR3: CASSYERTGARSPLHF; DNA: TGTGCCAGCAGTTACGAGCGGACAGGGGCTAGATCCCCCCTCCACTTT
D: -; J: TRBJ2-7; V: TRBV6-1; length: 12; size: -; CDR3: CASSTAGAREYF; DNA: TGTGCCAGCAGTACAGCCGGGGCTAGGGAGTACTTC
D: -; J: TRBJ1-2; V: TRBV18; length: 15; size: -; CDR3: CASSPPVATRSGYTF; DNA: TGTGCCAGCTCACCACCGGTGGCCACACGGAGTGGCTACACCTTC
D: TRBD2; J: TRBJ2-1; V: TRBV19; length: 18; size: -; CDR3: CASSPWEGRGTSGNEQFF; DNA: TGTGCCAGTAGTCCCTGGGAGGGGCGGGGAACCTCTGGCAATGAGCAGTTCTTC
D: TRBD1; J: TRBJ1-1; V: TRBV12-3/TRBV12-4; length: 15; size: -; CDR3: CASSPGQGRTTEAFF; DNA: TGTGCCAGCAGCCCTGGACAGGGACGAACCACTGAAGCTTTCTTT
D: -; J: TRBJ2-1; V: TRBV5-6; length: 15; size: few; CDR3: CASSPRAGRWNEQFF; DNA: TGTGCCAGCAGCCCTCGGGCGGGGAGGTGGAATGAGCAGTTCTTC
D: -; J: TRBJ2-7; V: TRBV27; length: 13; size: -; CDR3: CASRGAGWNEQYF; DNA: TGTGCCAGCAGGGGAGCGGGTTGGAACGAGCAGTACTTC
D: -; J: TRBJ2-5; V: TRBV11-3; length: 12; size: -; CDR3: CASSPRTETQYF; DNA: TGTGCCAGCAGCCCGCGAACGGAGACCCAGTACTTC
D: TRBD1; J: TRBJ1-2; V: TRBV6-5; length: 17; size: few; CDR3: CASSRDRGLTLSYGYTF; DNA: TGTGCCAGCAGCCGAGACAGGGGACTTACTTTGAGCTATGGCTACACCTTC
D: TRBD2; J: TRBJ2-3; V: TRBV7-8; length: 16; size: many; CDR3: CASSFITSGILDTQYF; DNA: TGTGCCAGCAGCTTCATTACTAGCGGGATTTTAGATACGCAGTATTTT
D: -; J: TRBJ2-3; V: TRBV30; length: 14; size: -; CDR3: CAWSDWALTDTQYF; DNA: TGTGCCTGGAGTGACTGGGCCCTCACAGATACGCAGTATTTT
D: -; J: TRBJ1-5; V: TRBV27; length: 14; size: -; CDR3: CASSWGGSNQPQHF; DNA: TGTGCCAGCAGCTGGGGCGGCAGCAATCAGCCCCAGCATTTT
D: -; J: TRBJ1-2; V: TRBV19; length: 13; size: few; CDR3: CASRFLQGFGYTF; DNA: TGTGCCAGTAGATTTTTACAGGGTTTTGGCTACACCTTC
D: TRBD1; J: TRBJ2-3; V: TRBV7-4; length: 16; size: many; CDR3: CASSPTGTGETDTQYF; DNA: TGTGCCAGCAGCCCCACCGGGACAGGTGAAACAGATACGCAGTATTTT
D: -; J: TRBJ1-5; V: TRBV19; length: 12; size: -; CDR3: CACTTGNQPQHF; DNA: TGTGCCTGTACCACAGGGAATCAGCCCCAGCATTTT
D: TRBD2; J: TRBJ2-3; V: TRBV11-2; length: 17; size: few; CDR3: CASSGGLAGVNTDTQYF; DNA: TGTGCCAGCAGCGGGGGACTAGCGGGAGTAAACACAGATACGCAGTATTTT
D: -; J: TRBJ1-5; V: TRBV6-1; length: 13; size: many; CDR3: CASSEAWDQPQHF; DNA: TGTGCCAGCAGTGAAGCGTGGGATCAGCCCCAGCATTTT
D: -; J: TRBJ2-3; V: TRBV7-9; length: 16; size: -; CDR3: CASSTNPGDGTDTQYF; DNA: TGTGCCAGCAGCACCAACCCGGGGGACGGCACAGATACGCAGTATTTT
D: TRBD2; J: TRBJ2-1; V: TRBV6-5; length: 14; size: -; CDR3: CASRGAGGNNEQFF; DNA: TGTGCCAGCAGAGGAGCGGGAGGAAACAATGAGCAGTTCTTC
D: -; J: TRBJ1-2; V: TRBV7-2; length: 14; size: many; CDR3: CASSPLRREGGYTF; DNA: TGTGCCAGCAGCCCCCTCCGCAGGGAGGGTGGCTACACCTTC
D: -; J: TRBJ2-2; V: TRBV12-3/TRBV12-4; length: 12; size: few; CDR3: CASDGGTGELFF; DNA: TGTGCCAGCGATGGGGGAACCGGGGAGCTGTTTTTT
D: -; J: TRBJ1-2; V: TRBV7-9; length: 15; size: many; CDR3: CASSRNVGTLEGYTF; DNA: TGTGCCAGCAGCAGAAATGTCGGGACATTGGAAGGCTACACCTTC
D: -; J: TRBJ2-1; V: TRBV6-2/TRBV6-3; length: 13; size: -; CDR3: CASSLKGSNEQFF; DNA: TGTGCCAGCAGTTTGAAGGGGTCTAATGAGCAGTTCTTC
D: TRBD1; J: TRBJ1-5; V: TRBV12-3/TRBV12-4; length: 14; size: -; CDR3: CASSDRGLDQPQHF; DNA: TGTGCCAGCAGTGACAGGGGGCTGGATCAGCCCCAGCATTTT
D: TRBD2; J: TRBJ2-1; V: TRBV7-2; length: 17; size: many; CDR3: CASSLVAGVNRYNEQFF; DNA: TGTGCCAGCAGCTTAGTAGCGGGAGTTAATCGCTACAATGAGCAGTTCTTC
D: -; J: TRBJ1-2; V: TRBV25-1; length: 13; size: few; CDR3: CASSGVFGYGYTF; DNA: TGTGCCAGCAGTGGAGTTTTTGGATATGGCTACACCTTC
D: TRBD1; J: TRBJ1-5; V: TRBV10-3; length: 14; size: few; CDR3: CAIRRQGGNQPQHF; DNA: TGTGCCATCAGACGACAGGGGGGCAATCAGCCCCAGCATTTT
D: -; J: TRBJ1-4; V: TRBV7-9; length: 13; size: many; CDR3: CASSPRVVEKLFF; DNA: TGTGCCAGCAGCCCCCGGGTGGTTGAAAAACTGTTTTTT
D: -; J: TRBJ1-5; V: TRBV12-3/TRBV12-4; length: 13; size: few; CDR3: CASSLMAGQPQHF; DNA: TGTGCCAGCAGTTTAATGGCGGGGCAGCCCCAGCATTTT
D: -; J: TRBJ2-3; V: TRBV4-3; length: 18; size: few; CDR3: CASSQDHAGGLGIDTQYF; DNA: TGCGCCAGCAGCCAAGATCACGCCGGGGGGCTAGGGATAGATACGCAGTATTTT
D: -; J: TRBJ1-4; V: TRBV11-2; length: 14; size: many; CDR3: CASRLPGRDEKLFF; DNA: TGTGCCAGCAGGCTTCCGGGCCGTGATGAAAAACTGTTTTTT
D: -; J: TRBJ1-1; V: TRBV6-2/TRBV6-3; length: 13; size: -; CDR3: CASNLDINTEAFF; DNA: TGTGCCAGCAACTTGGACATTAACACTGAAGCTTTCTTT
D: -; J: TRBJ2-2; V: TRBV27; length: 14; size: -; CDR3: CASSFGVRTGELFF; DNA: TGTGCCAGCAGTTTTGGGGTACGGACCGGGGAGCTGTTTTTT
D: TRBD2; J: TRBJ2-3; V: TRBV7-9; length: 18; size: -; CDR3: CASSSGTSGSVSADTQYF; DNA: TGTGCCAGCAGCTCCGGGACTAGCGGGAGCGTCTCGGCAGATACGCAGTATTTT
D: -; J: TRBJ2-2; V: TRBV30; length: 15; size: -; CDR3: CAWSSLQGNTGELFF; DNA: TGTGCCTGGAGTTCCCTCCAGGGGAACACCGGGGAGCTGTTTTTT
D: -; J: TRBJ2-3; V: TRBV24-1; length: 14; size: few; CDR3: CATSDPTGEETQYF; DNA: TGTGCCACCAGTGACCCGACGGGGGAGGAAACCCAGTATTTT
D: -; J: TRBJ2-7; V: TRBV20-1; length: 10; size: -; CDR3: CSATDYEQYF; DNA: TGCAGTGCTACCGACTACGAGCAGTACTTC
D: -; J: TRBJ1-2; V: TRBV6-1; length: 13; size: many; CDR3: CASSVDRFYGYTF; DNA: TGTGCCAGCAGTGTTGACAGGTTCTATGGCTACACCTTC
D: -; J: TRBJ1-1; V: TRBV7-9; length: 13; size: many; CDR3: CASETELGAEAFF; DNA: TGTGCCAGCGAAACAGAATTAGGCGCTGAAGCTTTCTTT
D: -; J: TRBJ2-2; V: TRBV6-5; length: 14; size: -; CDR3: CASSLDRNGGELFF; DNA: TGTGCCAGCAGTTTGGACAGAAACGGCGGGGAGCTGTTTTTT